The 30 T cell receptor beta chains reported below all come from one sample, sequenced in a study of T-cell reconstitution after alpha-beta-depleted transplantation in children. During its preparation, the TCRbeta library received unique molecular identifiers. TCRdb processed the PCR reads anew with MiXCR; each CDR3 protein has one entry. The sample lists a few hundred thousand distinct CDR3 sequences, less than 15% occurring once. Sequenced here: PBMCs, sampled from the stem cell graft. These receptors were collected from a human donor who donated a stem cell graft to a child with Fanconi anemia.

The sample holds a few counts of this clonotype. The chain is built from TRBV18 and TRBJ2-7, with 7 positions matching TRBD2. The germline CDR1 and CDR2 sequences are KGHSH and LQKENI. The CDR3 runs 15 residues. After removal of 3 bases from V and 0 bases from J, the junction contained 5 bases not matched to a gene. Here the CDR3 DNA reads TGTGCCAGCTCACCTGGACTAGATTTCTCCTACGAGCAGTACTTC. Protein product: CASSPGLDFSYEQYF.

The CDR3 loop reads CSARDPGGNTEAFF. CDR3 DNA: TGCAGTGCTAGAGATCCGGGGGGGAACACTGAAGCTTTCTTT. The chain joins TRBV20-1 to TRBJ1-1, with D possibly being TRBD1 (5 bases). The CDR3 is 14 residues long. Germline V lookup: CDR1 DFQATT, CDR2 SNEGSKA (reference sequence). Deletions cut 0 bases from V and 1 base from J, with 9 bases between.

The V gene is TRBV6-5, the J gene TRBJ1-5; D is uncertain. Trimming took off 8 bases at V and 2 bases at J, with 13 bases between the two ends. There are 14 residues in the CDR3. Germline CDR1 and CDR2: MNHEY and SVGAGI. In DNA, the CDR3 is TGTGCCAGCGTTTATTCTGGCGGCAATCAGCCCCAGCATTTT. This gives the protein CASVYSGGNQPQHF.

This clonotype was observed a handful of times. The chain combines TRBV12-3 or TRBV12-4 with TRBJ1-5; D gene ambiguous. CDR3 length: 15 residues. V lost 2 bases and J 1 base, leaving 9 bases between the germline ends. In nucleotides, the CDR3 is TGTGCCAGCAGTTTAAGTACTCAAAGCAATCAGCCCCAGCATTTT. Its translation is CASSLSTQSNQPQHF.

This clonotype was observed many times. V gene TRBV4-3 combines with J gene TRBJ1-2, with D maybe TRBD1 (5 bases). The germline V and J ends were trimmed by 1 base and 4 bases, with 16 bases remaining between them. CDR1 is LGHNA and CDR2 is YSLEER in the germline V gene. This CDR3 is 16 amino acids long. For the CDR3, the DNA is TGCGCCAGCAGCCAAGCTTACGGAGGGGCCTCCTATGGCTACACCTTC. As protein: CASSQAYGGASYGYTF.

The genes are TRBV20-1 and TRBJ2-1; TRBD2 matches at 7 bases. Germline V lookup: CDR1 DFQATT, CDR2 SNEGSKA (reference sequence). Unmatched junction bases numbered 4, after V lost 1 base and J lost 1 base. This CDR3 region has 15 residues. DNA for the CDR3: TGCAGTGCTAGAGGCGGGGGAGGGTCCTACAATGAGCAGTTCTTC. As protein: CSARGGGGSYNEQFF.

This chain joins TRBV12-3 or TRBV12-4 and TRBJ1-2, with D unclear. Trimming left V 5 bases short and J 5 bases short, with 12 bases between. CDR3 length equals 13 residues. The CDR3 nucleotides read TGTGCCAGCAGTCCCGCCCTGGGGTATGGCTACACCTTC. Amino acids: CASSPALGYGYTF.

This rearrangement joins TRBV7-2 to TRBJ1-3, with 8 bases that match TRBD1. Germline V CDR1 and CDR2: SGHTA, FQGNSA. Losses at the gene ends were 5 bases for V and 4 bases for J; bases not matched to a gene: 7. The CDR3 loop spans 15 amino acids. The CDR3 region is CASSTGQGKGNTIYF. The CDR3 coding sequence is TGTGCCAGCAGCACCGGACAGGGTAAAGGAAACACCATATATTTT.

In its sample, this clonotype was seen many times. This rearrangement joins TRBV3-1 to TRBJ1-1; D may be TRBD1 (5 bases). This CDR3 comprises 16 residues. Germline lookup yields CDR1 LGHDT and CDR2 YNNKEL (reference sequence). V gave up 0 bases and J gave up 6 bases, with 17 bases separating them. CDR3 region: CASSQEDVLLGAEAFF. CDR3 nucleotide sequence: TGTGCCAGCAGCCAAGAAGACGTCCTACTGGGGGCTGAAGCTTTCTTT.

This clonotype was seen repeatedly, ten times or more. The chain links TRBV9 to TRBJ2-5; D may be TRBD1 (6 bases). Trimming left V 9 bases short and J 5 bases short, with 23 bases between. This CDR3 comprises 15 residues. The germline V gene encodes CDR1 SGDLS and CDR2 YYNGEE. CDR3 nucleotides: TGTGCCACTTCCTTATTGGGGGCGGTGCTCGAGACCCAGTACTTC. Protein product: CATSLLGAVLETQYF.

The chain joins TRBV5-1 to TRBJ2-7; perhaps D is TRBD1 or TRBD2 (5 bases each). The V gene's germline CDR1 is SGHRS and CDR2 YFSETQ. This CDR3 spans 12 amino acids. Trimming pared 4 bases from V and 6 bases from J, leaving 11 bases between. The CDR3 loop is CASSPRGLEQYF. The CDR3 DNA is TGCGCCAGCAGCCCACGGGGCCTCGAGCAGTACTTC.

This clonotype occurred a few times. This chain links TRBV5-4 with TRBJ2-3; TRBD2 agrees at 12 bases. This CDR3 has 18 amino acids. Germline CDR1 is SGHNT and CDR2 is YYREEE (reference sequence). The V gene end was trimmed by 4 bases and the J gene end by 0 bases; junction bases not matched to a gene: 9. The CDR3 protein is CASSARTSGASSTDTQYF. In DNA, the CDR3 is TGTGCCAGCAGCGCTCGGACTAGCGGGGCTTCTAGCACAGATACGCAGTATTTT.

This clonotype was detected only a few times. CDR3 sequence (DNA): TGTGCCAGCAGCATATTAGCGGGGGGCCGCCTCAGGGAGCTGTTTTTT. Its translation: CASSILAGGRLRELFF. The chain is built from TRBV5-6 and TRBJ2-2; 10 nucleotides line up with TRBD2. Trimming cost V 4 bases and J 9 bases; bases outside gene matches: 12. Germline CDR1 and CDR2: SGHDT and YYEEEE. CDR3 length equals 16 residues. The full variable domain, with the rest looked up from reference TRBV5-6 and TRBJ2-2, is DAGVTQSPTHLIKTRGQQVTLRCSPKSGHDTVSWYQQALGQGPQFIFQYYEEEERQRGNFPDRFSGHQFPNYSSELNVNALLLGDSALYLCASSILAGGRLRELFFGEGSRLTVL.

V gene TRBV20-1 combines with J gene TRBJ2-3; either TRBD1 or TRBD2 may fit D (5 bases each). V lost 3 bases to trimming and J lost 4 bases, with 8 bases between them. This CDR3 comprises 12 residues. Germline CDR1 reads DFQATT; CDR2 reads SNEGSKA (reference sequence). The CDR3 loop is CSARGVADTQYF. As DNA, the CDR3 is TGCAGTGCTAGGGGGGTGGCAGATACGCAGTATTTT.

The chain uses TRBV5-1 and TRBJ2-5, with D unresolved. This CDR3 contains 14 residues. V was clipped by 4 bases and J by 3 bases, with 13 bases between them. Germline CDR1 reads SGHRS; CDR2 reads YFSETQ. The CDR3 region is CASSLSFGEETQYF. The CDR3 DNA sequence: TGCGCCAGCAGCCTTTCATTTGGGGAAGAGACCCAGTACTTC.

This chain connects TRBV12-3 or TRBV12-4 to TRBJ2-6; TRBD1 aligns across 8 bases. The CDR3 consists of 17 residues. V gave up 6 bases and J gave up 1 base; unmatched junction bases: 8. The chain's CDR3 is CASSPGRGPSGANVLTF. The DNA for the CDR3 is TGTGCCAGCAGCCCTGGCAGGGGGCCGTCTGGGGCCAACGTCCTGACTTTC.

The genes are TRBV2 and TRBJ1-1; D unresolved. V was trimmed by 3 bases and J by 11 bases, leaving 13 bases between them. The CDR3 runs to 12 residues. Germline-derived CDR1 and CDR2 are SNHLY and FYNNEI. The DNA for the CDR3 is TGTGCCAGCAGTGAGCCTTCGGAGGTCGCTTTCTTT. Translating gives CASSEPSEVAFF.

This chain uses TRBV6-1 with TRBJ2-3; TRBD2 matches 8 bases. Looked up from germline, CDR1 is MNHNS and CDR2 is SASEGT. The CDR3 is 13 residues long. The CDR3 protein is CAAERGRTDTQYF. CDR3 in DNA: TGTGCGGCGGAGCGGGGGCGCACAGATACGCAGTATTTT.

The gene calls are TRBV29-1 and TRBJ2-7, with D unclear. The CDR3 sequence is 12 residues long. V lost 5 bases, J lost 11 bases, and 19 bases lay in between. The germline CDR1 and CDR2 sequences are SQVTM and ANQGSEA. CDR3 sequence reads: CSVTDVSGQEYF. CDR3 in DNA: TGCAGCGTTACGGATGTTTCAGGTCAGGAGTACTTC.

This clonotype was picked up a small number of times. The chain employs TRBV12-3 or TRBV12-4 and TRBJ1-5; 8 nucleotides match TRBD1. The V and J ends lost 6 bases and 8 bases, in that order; junction bases with no gene match: 6. The CDR3 length is 13 residues. The CDR3 sequence is CASRGQALEPQHF. In DNA form, the CDR3 reads TGTGCCAGCAGGGGACAGGCTTTGGAGCCCCAGCATTTT.

The chain links TRBV6-2 or TRBV6-3 to TRBJ2-3, with TRBD1 as a possible D gene (5 bases). Trimming removed 4 bases at V and 1 base at J, with 15 bases between. Per the germline V gene, CDR1 is MNHEY and CDR2 is SVGEGT. This CDR3 is built from 16 residues. CDR3 protein: CASSSTPQDRTDTQYF. The CDR3 region has the DNA TGTGCCAGCAGTTCAACTCCACAGGACCGCACAGATACGCAGTATTTT.

This clonotype was detected only once. V gene TRBV5-5 combines with J gene TRBJ2-6; either TRBD1 or TRBD2 may supply D (5 bases each). Germline lookup yields CDR1 SGHKS and CDR2 YYEKEE (reference sequence). This CDR3 is 18 amino acids long. V shed 1 base and J shed 0 bases, with 14 bases lying between them. The CDR3 region is CASSLRGTALSGANVLTF. CDR3 DNA sequence: TGTGCCAGCAGCTTGCGAGGGACGGCCCTCTCTGGGGCCAACGTCCTGACTTTC. Supplemented by reference TRBV5-5 and TRBJ2-6, the full variable domain reads DAGVTQSPTHLIKTRGQQVTLRCSPISGHKSVSWYQQVLGQGPQFIFQYYEKEERGRGNFPDRFSARQFPNYSSELNVNALLLGDSALYLCASSLRGTALSGANVLTFGAGSRLTVL.

In the case of this clonotype: The junction and the germline gene differ at one end; a read error may be behind it. J is TRBJ2-5 and V is TRBV7-8, with TRBD2 as a possible D gene (5 bases). The CDR3 runs to 13 residues. In germline, CDR1 is SGHVS, CDR2 FQNEAQ. The CDR3 region is CASSSPLGETRYF. The DNA for the CDR3 is TGTGCCAGCAGCTCCCCGCTGGGAGAGACCCGGTACTTC.

This clonotype occurred a few times. The chain uses TRBV6-2 or TRBV6-3 and TRBJ2-3; 11 bases fit TRBD1. Germline V gene sequence: CDR1 MNHEY, CDR2 SVGEGT. Trimming took 6 bases from V and 10 from J; bases not matched to a gene: 6. The CDR3 contains 13 residues. The CDR3 region is CASRRTGGDSQYF. Here the CDR3 DNA reads TGTGCCAGCAGGCGGACAGGGGGCGACTCGCAGTATTTT.

V gene TRBV4-3 combines with J gene TRBJ1-5; D is uncertain. The germline V gene encodes CDR1 LGHNA and CDR2 YSLEER. This CDR3 has 15 amino acids. V lost 0 bases and J lost 1, with 7 bases in between. CDR3 protein: CASSQDLPSNQPQHF. As DNA, the CDR3 is TGCGCCAGCAGCCAAGATCTCCCCAGCAATCAGCCCCAGCATTTT.

The sample holds many counts of this clonotype. This chain uses TRBV7-8 with TRBJ1-5; D not resolved. This CDR3 has 17 amino acids. Deletions cut 5 bases from V and 2 bases from J, with 19 bases between. Germline V gene data show CDR1 as SGHVS and CDR2 as FQNEAQ. The CDR3 protein is CASSLEGRVLGNQPQHF. The CDR3 DNA reads as TGTGCCAGCAGCCTAGAGGGTCGAGTCCTTGGCAATCAGCCCCAGCATTTT.

This chain links TRBV4-2 with TRBJ2-3; tentative D call: TRBD2 (5 bases). This CDR3 contains 18 residues. V was clipped by 5 bases and J by 3 bases, with 24 bases between them. The germline CDR1 and CDR2 sequences are LGHNA and YNFKEQ. DNA of the CDR3: TGTGCCAGCAGCTCAGGTCTCCTAGCATACGATGGGACAGATACGCAGTATTTT. Its protein product is CASSSGLLAYDGTDTQYF.

There are a few counts of this clonotype. This chain joins TRBV6-5 and TRBJ1-1, with D uncertain. Deletions cut 0 bases from V and 4 bases from J, with 6 bases between. The CDR3 loop spans 13 amino acids. Germline CDR1 MNHEY, CDR2 SVGAGI. The CDR3 protein is CASSYSGSTEAFF. CDR3 sequence (DNA): TGTGCCAGCAGTTACTCTGGAAGCACTGAAGCTTTCTTT.

Ten or more counts support this clonotype. The chain has TRBV7-8 and TRBJ1-1; D is unresolved. V lost 3 bases and J lost 5, with 7 bases in between. The CDR3 sequence is 12 residues long. Germline CDR1 is SGHVS and CDR2 is FQNEAQ. The CDR3 here is CASSFPGTEAFF. In DNA form, the CDR3 reads TGTGCCAGCAGCTTCCCCGGAACTGAAGCTTTCTTT. The entire variable domain, with the rest obtained from reference TRBV7-8 and TRBJ1-1, is as follows: GAGVSQSPRYKVAKRGQDVALRCDPISGHVSLFWYQQALGQGPEFLTYFQNEAQLDKSGLPSDRFFAERPEGSVSTLKIQRTQQEDSAVYLCASSFPGTEAFFGQGTRLTVV.

In this sample, this clonotype turned up a few times. This sequence joins TRBV28 and TRBJ2-1, with D possibly TRBD1 on 6 matching bases. The CDR3 extends over 13 amino acids. From germline, CDR1 is MDHEN and CDR2 SYDVKM. The V and J ends lost 5 bases and 7 bases respectively, with 12 bases between them. CDR3 DNA sequence: TGTGCCAGCAGTCCCCCAGGGGAAAATGAGCAGTTCTTC. This encodes CASSPPGENEQFF. Looking up the rest from reference TRBV28 and TRBJ2-1 gives the full variable domain: DVKVTQSSRYLVKRTGEKVFLECVQDMDHENMFWYRQDPGLGLRLIYFSYDVKMKEKGDIPEGYSVSREKKERFSLILESASTNQTSMYLCASSPPGENEQFFGPGTRLTVL.